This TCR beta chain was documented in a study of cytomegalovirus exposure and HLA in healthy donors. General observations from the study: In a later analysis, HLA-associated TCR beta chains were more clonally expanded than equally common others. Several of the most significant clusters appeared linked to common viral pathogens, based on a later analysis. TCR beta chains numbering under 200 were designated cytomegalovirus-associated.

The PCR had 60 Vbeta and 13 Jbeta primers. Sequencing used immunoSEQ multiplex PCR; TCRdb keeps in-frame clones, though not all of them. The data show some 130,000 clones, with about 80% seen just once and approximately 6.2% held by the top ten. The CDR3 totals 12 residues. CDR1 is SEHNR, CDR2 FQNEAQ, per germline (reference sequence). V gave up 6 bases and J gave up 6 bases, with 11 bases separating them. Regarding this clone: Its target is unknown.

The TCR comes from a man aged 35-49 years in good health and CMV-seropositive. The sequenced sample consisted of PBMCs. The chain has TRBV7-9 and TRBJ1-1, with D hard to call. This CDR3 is CASRTTRAEAFF. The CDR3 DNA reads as TGTGCCAGCAGGACCACGCGGGCTGAAGCTTTCTTT.